These 27 T cell receptor beta chains share one sample of origin, sequenced in a study of cytomegalovirus exposure and HLA in healthy donors. PCR involved 60 Vbeta and 13 Jbeta primers. Clones were sequenced by immunoSEQ multiplex PCR, and TCRdb holds only the in-frame ones, with some missing. This sample carries around 100,000 clones, roughly 80% of them seen once, and the ten largest clones take approximately 5%. The sequenced sample consisted of PBMCs. These TCRs come from a woman aged 30 to 39 in good health and CMV-seropositive.

The rearrangement uses TRBV19 and TRBJ1-1, with D possibly being TRBD1 (6 bases). The CDR3 sequence is 16 residues long. Germline V gene lookup returns CDR1 LNHDA and CDR2 SQIVND (reference sequence). Trimming removed 5 bases at V and 1 base at J, with 17 bases between. The CDR3 loop is CASSSPPGGSNTEAFF. As DNA, the CDR3 is TGTGCCAGTAGTTCTCCCCCGGGGGGCTCGAACACTGAAGCTTTCTTT.

This clone came up a few times. The chain is built from TRBV5-1 and TRBJ2-2; perhaps TRBD1 as D (6 bases). CDR1 and CDR2 from the germline V gene are SGHRS and YFSETQ. The germline V and J ends were trimmed by 2 bases and 3 bases, with 14 bases remaining between them. The CDR3 is made up of 16 amino acids. The CDR3 sequence is CASSFVAGDDTGELFF. In nucleotides, the CDR3 is TGCGCCAGCAGCTTTGTGGCAGGGGACGACACCGGGGAGCTGTTTTTT.

J is TRBJ1-3 and V is TRBV15, with 9 bases that match TRBD1. The CDR3 totals 16 residues. Trimming took 0 bases from V and 6 from J; bases not matched to a gene: 6. Germline CDR1 LNHNV, CDR2 YYDKDF (reference sequence). This chain's CDR3 is CATSRETGGAENTIYF. CDR3 DNA: TGTGCCACCAGCAGAGAAACAGGGGGCGCAGAAAACACCATATATTTT.

For this clone: The junction does not match germline at one end; this may be a read error. The rearrangement uses TRBV7-9 and TRBJ2-7, with D unresolved. Germline loops: CDR1 SEHNR, CDR2 FQNEAQ (reference sequence). The CDR3 length is 12 residues. The CDR3 loop is CSSSLGHYEQYF. CDR3 in DNA: TGTTCCAGCAGCTTGGGCCACTACGAGCAGTACTTC.

Regarding this clone: The junction differs from germline at one of its ends, possibly a read error. The chain joins TRBV7-9 to TRBJ2-7; possible D gene TRBD1, 5 bases. The CDR3 is 14 residues long. Per germline, CDR1 SEHNR and CDR2 FQNEAQ (reference sequence). CDR3 sequence: CSSSFGGADYEQYF. The CDR3 bases are TGTTCCAGCAGCTTTGGTGGGGCAGACTACGAGCAGTACTTC.

The chain is built from TRBV5-1 and TRBJ1-3; 7 nucleotides match TRBD1. Germline values: CDR1 SGHRS, CDR2 YFSETQ. The V segment lost 4 bases and the J segment 0 bases; nucleotides outside the gene matches: 4. The CDR3 is 15 amino acids. Here the CDR3 DNA reads TGCGCCAGCAGCATGGGACAGATCTCTGGAAACACCATATATTTT. Its translation is CASSMGQISGNTIYF.

The chain employs TRBV18 and TRBJ1-1, with 8 nucleotides matching TRBD1. Trimming removed 6 bases from V and 0 bases from J; junction bases left unmatched: 9. The CDR3 totals 16 residues. From germline, CDR1 is KGHSH and CDR2 LQKENI. The CDR3 loop reads CASSITGGQVNTEAFF. The CDR3 DNA reads TGTGCCAGCTCGATCACCGGGGGACAGGTGAACACTGAAGCTTTCTTT.

This clone showed up just a few times. V is TRBV5-1 and J is TRBJ1-1; the D gene is possibly TRBD1 (6 bases). Trimming removed 5 bases from V and 1 base from J, with 15 bases in between. This CDR3 contains 15 residues. Germline values: CDR1 SGHRS, CDR2 YFSETQ. DNA of the CDR3: TGCGCCAGCAGGGATCGGGGGGCACCGAACACTGAAGCTTTCTTT. It codes for CASRDRGAPNTEAFF.

The chain recombines TRBV5-8 with TRBJ1-1; D unclear. The CDR3 length is 11 residues. The germline CDR1 and CDR2 sequences are SGHTS and YDEGEE. The ends were cut back, 4 bases at V and 5 bases at J, with 6 bases in the middle. The DNA for the CDR3 is TGTGCCAGCAGCCCCCTTACTGAAGCTTTCTTT. It yields the protein CASSPLTEAFF.

The gene calls are TRBV6-5 and TRBJ2-7, with 7 bases fitting TRBD1. J gave up 0 bases and V 7 bases, and 3 bases lay outside the gene matches. The CDR3 is 13 residues long. Germline V CDR1 and CDR2: MNHEY, SVGAGI. The CDR3 DNA sequence: TGTGCCAGCACCGGGACAGCCTCCTACGAGCAGTACTTC. The encoded protein is CASTGTASYEQYF.

The DNA for the CDR3 is TGTGCCAGCAGTGAATACTACGAGCAGTACTTC. Residues: CASSEYYEQYF. The V and J genes are TRBV2 and TRBJ2-7; D not certain. The CDR3 loop spans 11 amino acids. V lost 2 bases and J 3 bases, leaving 2 bases between the germline ends. Germline lookup yields CDR1 SNHLY and CDR2 FYNNEI.

The rearrangement uses TRBV5-5 and TRBJ2-1, with TRBD2 matching 11 bases. Trimming removed 6 bases from V and 6 bases from J; junction bases left unmatched: 8. The CDR3 length is 15 residues. Germline V gene data show CDR1 as SGHKS and CDR2 as YYEKEE (reference sequence). The CDR3 spells CASIRLAGSPNEQFF. In DNA, the CDR3 is TGTGCCAGCATCAGACTAGCGGGAAGTCCCAATGAGCAGTTCTTC.

This clone was detected a few times. V usage is TRBV4-2 and J usage is TRBJ1-5; D possibly corresponds to TRBD1 (6 bases). V was shortened by 1 base and J by 4 bases, with 14 bases between the two germline ends. Germline V CDR1 and CDR2: LGHNA, YNFKEQ. CDR3 length: 16 amino acids. DNA of the CDR3: TGTGCCAGCAGCCAAGCGCACGGACAGAGGAATCAGCCCCAGCATTTT. The encoded protein is CASSQAHGQRNQPQHF.

The rearrangement uses TRBV6-5 and TRBJ1-1; 7 bases line up with TRBD1. The CDR3 runs 15 residues. Germline CDR1 reads MNHEY; CDR2 reads SVGAGI. V was pared by 2 bases and J by 5 bases, with 8 bases of the junction left unmatched. CDR3: CASSYLSTGWTEAFF. The DNA of the CDR3 is TGTGCCAGCAGTTACCTCTCGACAGGGTGGACTGAAGCTTTCTTT.

This chain links TRBV28 with TRBJ1-2; weak D call: TRBD1 (5 bases). The CDR3 sequence is 12 residues long. Germline V gives CDR1 MDHEN, CDR2 SYDVKM. V was trimmed by 6 bases and J by 1 base, leaving 6 bases between them. The CDR3 spells CASRQGNYGYTF. In DNA form, the CDR3 reads TGTGCCAGCAGGCAGGGTAACTATGGCTACACCTTC.

The chain has TRBV18 and TRBJ1-3, with 9 bases matching TRBD1. The CDR3 is 15 amino acids. Trimming took 6 bases from V and 2 from J; bases not matched to a gene: 5. Germline V lookup: CDR1 KGHSH, CDR2 LQKENI. The CDR3 reads CASSPGQGPGNTIYF. Written as DNA, the CDR3 is TGTGCCAGCTCCCCGGGACAGGGCCCTGGAAACACCATATATTTT.

The chain joins TRBV4-1 to TRBJ1-1, with TRBD1 as a possible D gene (5 bases). The CDR3 has 15 residues. V was clipped by 4 bases and J by 8 bases, with 20 bases between them. In germline, CDR1 is MGHRA, CDR2 YSYEKL. CDR3 DNA: TGCGCCAGCAGCCCCCAGGGTGGGGGGTTCGTCGAAGCTTTCTTT. It codes for CASSPQGGGFVEAFF.

The chain links TRBV6-5 to TRBJ1-1; possible D gene TRBD1, 5 bases. Trimming took off 7 bases at V and 8 bases at J, with 14 bases between the two ends. CDR3 size: 12 residues. Germline CDR1 MNHEY, CDR2 SVGAGI. The CDR3 coding sequence is TGTGCCAGCAACCCCTCGGCAGGGGAAGCTTTCTTT. Encoded protein: CASNPSAGEAFF.

V is TRBV2 and J is TRBJ1-2; D perhaps matches TRBD1 (5 bases). The CDR3 has 13 residues. Germline V gene sequence: CDR1 SNHLY, CDR2 FYNNEI. Trimming shortened V by 4 bases and J by 4 bases, and 10 bases separated the two germline ends. The CDR3 here is CASSVSGGYGYTF. In nucleotides, the CDR3 is TGTGCCAGCAGTGTGTCGGGGGGCTATGGCTACACCTTC.

The genes are TRBV27 and TRBJ1-3; 8 nucleotides line up with TRBD1. V lost 4 bases to trimming and J lost 1 base; unmatched junction nucleotides: 9. From germline, CDR1 is MNHEY and CDR2 SMNVEV (reference sequence). The CDR3 loop spans 17 amino acids. The CDR3, as DNA: TGTGCCAGCAGTTCCCGATCCAGGGGGCTGTCTGGAAACACCATATATTTT. Its translation is CASSSRSRGLSGNTIYF.

The V call is TRBV2, the J call TRBJ1-2; D remains unclear. V was cut by 3 bases and J by 3 bases, with 5 bases left in between. Germline values: CDR1 SNHLY, CDR2 FYNNEI. The CDR3 length is 12 residues. CDR3 coding DNA: TGTGCCAGCAGTGAGTCAGACTATGGCTACACCTTC. Translation gives CASSESDYGYTF.

The V call is TRBV6-5, the J call TRBJ2-7; TRBD2 might be the D (6 bases). The CDR3 length is 14 residues. Germline V CDR1 and CDR2: MNHEY, SVGAGI. V dropped 2 bases and J dropped 2 bases, with 10 bases sitting between them. CDR3 coding DNA: TGTGCCAGCAGTTACGCGGGACCTACCTACGAGCAGTACTTC. Translating it yields CASSYAGPTYEQYF.

V and J are TRBV6-5 and TRBJ2-1, with 9 bases matching TRBD1. The CDR3 has 16 residues. CDR1 and CDR2 from the germline V gene are MNHEY and SVGAGI. The V gene end was trimmed by 0 bases and the J gene end by 6 bases; junction bases not matched to a gene: 6. The CDR3 DNA reads TGTGCCAGCAGTTACTCTAGGGGACAGGGTCCCAATGAGCAGTTCTTC. Translating it yields CASSYSRGQGPNEQFF.

The gene calls are TRBV27 and TRBJ1-5; D is possibly TRBD1 (6 bases). From germline, CDR1 is MNHEY and CDR2 SMNVEV (reference sequence). The germline V and J ends were trimmed by 8 bases and 4 bases, with 15 bases remaining between them. The CDR3 covers 14 residues. CDR3 nucleotide sequence: TGTGCCAGCGGGCAGGTAGGGGGTAATCAGCCCCAGCATTTT. Translating it yields CASGQVGGNQPQHF.

The chain recombines TRBV30 with TRBJ2-3; 8 bases match TRBD1. Germline V CDR1 and CDR2: GTSNPN, SVGIG (reference sequence). The CDR3 is made up of 13 amino acids. Losses at the gene ends were 7 bases for V and 1 base for J; bases not matched to a gene: 4. The DNA of the CDR3 is TGTGCCTACGAGACAGGGGGCACAGATACGCAGTATTTT. This encodes CAYETGGTDTQYF.

The rearrangement links TRBV19 to TRBJ2-2; D ambiguous. This CDR3 has 15 residues. CDR1 LNHDA and CDR2 SQIVND come from the germline V gene (reference sequence). The V end was cut by 3 bases, the J end by 1 base, with 9 bases between. This chain's CDR3 is CASSIFSGNTGELFF. CDR3 nucleotide sequence: TGTGCCAGTAGTATTTTTAGTGGGAACACCGGGGAGCTGTTTTTT. Drawing the rest from reference TRBV19 and TRBJ2-2, the complete variable domain is DGGITQSPKYLFRKEGQNVTLSCEQNLNHDAMYWYRQDPGQGLRLIYYSQIVNDFQKGDIAEGYSVSREKKESFPLTVTSAQKNPTAFYLCASSIFSGNTGELFFGEGSRLTVL.

The J gene is TRBJ2-1, the V gene TRBV7-8; 9 bases align to TRBD2. Germline trimming cut 0 bases from V and 1 base from J; bases unmatched to any gene: 4. The germline gives CDR1 SGHVS, CDR2 FQNEAQ. CDR3 length: 17 residues. CDR3: CASSLATSGPSYNEQFF. The CDR3, as DNA: TGTGCCAGCAGCTTAGCAACTAGCGGGCCTTCCTACAATGAGCAGTTCTTC.